The next 22 T cell receptor beta chains were all read from a single sample in a study of molecular identifiers for immune sequencing clone quantification. In TCRdb, the PCR reads were re-called with MiXCR into one record per CDR3 protein. This sample has about 65,000 distinct CDR3 sequences; around 18% occur once, and the top ten carry 1.5% to 1.9%. The sample consisted of naive CD8+ T cells from blood, with Jurkat cell RNA spiked in. Subset: FACS-sorted CD8+CD4-CCR7+CD45RA+ naive T cells. The receptors shown here come from a human donor in good health. Some libraries in this study had Jurkat cell RNA spiked in.

Many counts were recorded for this clonotype. This chain joins TRBV4-1 and TRBJ2-2, with 8 bases identical to TRBD1. Germline lookup yields CDR1 MGHRA and CDR2 YSYEKL. The CDR3 consists of 16 residues. With V trimmed by 4 bases and J by 1 base, 5 bases remained unmatched. The CDR3 sequence is CASSPRTGMNTGELFF. The CDR3 DNA follows: TGCGCCAGCAGCCCCCGGACAGGGATGAACACCGGGGAGCTGTTTTTT.

The genes are TRBV11-3 and TRBJ2-5, with 7 bases matching TRBD1. Germline lookup yields CDR1 SGHNT and CDR2 YENEEA. The CDR3 totals 14 residues. Trimming took 5 bases from V and 3 from J; bases not matched to a gene: 6. The DNA of the CDR3 is TGTGCCAGCAGCACCCGGGACAGAGAAGAGACCCAGTACTTC. Protein: CASSTRDREETQYF.

The V and J genes are TRBV7-2 and TRBJ1-1, with D uncertain. There are 14 residues in the CDR3. Germline loops: CDR1 SGHTA, CDR2 FQGNSA. V lost 2 bases and J lost 3, with 10 bases in between. CDR3 DNA sequence: TGTGCCAGCAGCTTATCGGCCACATACACTGAAGCTTTCTTT. This encodes CASSLSATYTEAFF.

This clonotype was counted many times. CDR3 in amino acids: CASSRTATDTQYF. Written as DNA, the CDR3 is TGTGCCAGCAGTCGTACAGCCACAGATACGCAGTATTTT. The chain combines TRBV12-3 or TRBV12-4 with TRBJ2-3; no firm D call. This CDR3 contains 13 residues. V lost 5 bases to trimming and J lost 2 bases, with 8 bases between them.

At least ten counts were recorded for this clonotype. The chain carries TRBV4-2 and TRBJ1-1; D is unclear. Trimming took off 0 bases at V and 2 bases at J, with 1 base between the two ends. The CDR3 sequence is 12 residues long. Germline loops: CDR1 LGHNA, CDR2 YNFKEQ. The CDR3 here is CASSQENTEAFF. The CDR3 DNA sequence: TGTGCCAGCAGCCAAGAAAACACTGAAGCTTTCTTT.

This clonotype was observed a few times. A much bigger clone sits one base away, suggesting this may be a read error. The chain recombines TRBV30 with TRBJ2-1; 10 bases agree with TRBD1. Trimming removed 4 bases from V and 8 bases from J; junction bases left unmatched: 8. This CDR3 region has 14 residues. CDR1 is GTSNPN, CDR2 SVGIG, per germline (reference sequence). The CDR3 DNA is TGTGCCTGGACTCCGGGACAGGGGTACGATGAGCAGTTCTTC. Its protein is CAWTPGQGYDEQFF.

This clonotype was seen many times. The genes are TRBV20-1 and TRBJ1-1; D unclear. The CDR3 spans 16 residues. Trimming left V 0 bases short and J 0 bases short, with 14 bases between. The germline CDR1 and CDR2 sequences are DFQATT and SNEGSKA (reference sequence). The CDR3 reads CSARDSWRKMNTEAFF. In DNA, the CDR3 is TGCAGTGCTAGAGATTCGTGGAGAAAAATGAACACTGAAGCTTTCTTT.

This clonotype came up many times. CDR3 amino acids: CASRDRGSPLHF. The CDR3 DNA follows: TGCGCCAGCAGGGACAGGGGTTCACCCCTCCACTTT. This chain joins TRBV10-2 and TRBJ1-6; 9 bases fit TRBD1. Trimming cost V 6 bases and J 9 bases; bases outside gene matches: 0. CDR1 and CDR2 (germline): WSHSY, SAAADI. The CDR3 runs 12 residues.

Worth noting for this clonotype: A much more abundant neighbour one base away suggests this may be a read error. This sequence joins TRBV27 and TRBJ1-5; no clear D gene. CDR1 and CDR2 (germline): MNHEY, SMNVEV (reference sequence). The CDR3 loop spans 14 amino acids. The CDR3 nucleotides read TGTGCCAGCAGTTTAGCGGTTAGCAATCAGCCCCAGCGTTTT. Its translation: CASSLAVSNQPQRF.

V gene TRBV5-6 combines with J gene TRBJ2-5, with TRBD2 matching 12 bases. This CDR3 region has 15 residues. Trimming took 3 bases from V and 2 from J; bases not matched to a gene: 2. Germline CDR1 and CDR2: SGHDT and YYEEEE. The CDR3: CASSSGLAGQETQYF. CDR3 nucleotide sequence: TGTGCCAGCAGCTCCGGACTAGCGGGACAAGAGACCCAGTACTTC.

The chain joins TRBV14 to TRBJ2-3; D is perhaps TRBD2 (5 bases). The CDR3 runs to 17 residues. The V gene's germline CDR1 is SGHDN and CDR2 FVKESK. V was clipped by 7 bases and J by 0 bases, with 20 bases between them. The CDR3 loop reads CASNRGDSHQSTDTQYF. The CDR3 coding sequence is TGTGCCAGCAATCGGGGAGACTCCCATCAAAGCACAGATACGCAGTATTTT.

There are many counts of this clonotype. This sequence joins TRBV29-1 and TRBJ2-2; 7 bases fit TRBD2. The ends lost 6 bases at V and 6 bases at J; junction bases unmatched: 4. The CDR3 runs to 12 residues. From germline, CDR1 is SQVTM and CDR2 ANQGSEA. The CDR3 reads CSVPSGAGELFF. DNA of the CDR3: TGCAGCGTCCCGAGCGGGGCCGGGGAGCTGTTTTTT.

This clonotype appeared many times. The chain uses TRBV6-2 or TRBV6-3 and TRBJ2-7; TRBD2 matches 8 bases. CDR3 length: 15 residues. Losses at the gene ends were 2 bases for V and 6 bases for J; bases not matched to a gene: 9. Germline CDR1 and CDR2: MNHEY and SVGEGT. This CDR3 reads CASSYRASGSSEQYF. The CDR3 DNA is TGTGCCAGCAGTTACCGGGCGAGCGGGAGTTCCGAGCAGTACTTC.

This clonotype has only a few counts. The rearrangement links TRBV12-3 or TRBV12-4 to TRBJ2-1, with D uncertain. The CDR3 has 10 residues. Trimming removed 3 bases at V and 9 bases at J, with 3 bases between. The CDR3 DNA is TGTGCCAGCAGTTTGGGTGAGCAGTTCTTC. Amino acid sequence: CASSLGEQFF.

Of note for this clonotype: A read error may be the cause here, since a much bigger clone is one base away. The chain couples TRBV29-1 to TRBJ2-1, with 10 bases that match TRBD2. Germline V gene lookup returns CDR1 SQVTM and CDR2 ANQGSEA. V lost 7 bases and J lost 0; bases outside the gene matches: 6. The CDR3 spans 15 residues. CDR3 in DNA: TGCAGCGGGGTAGAGCGGGGGGGCTCCTACAATGAGCAGTTCTTC. It encodes CSGVERGGSYNEQFF.

The table lists this clonotype with a count of one. The CDR3 is CASSIYGQGSEQYF. CDR3 DNA: TGTGCCAGTAGTATCTATGGACAGGGCTCCGAGCAGTACTTC. V usage is TRBV19 and J usage is TRBJ2-7; 8 bases align to TRBD1. Trimming cost V 3 bases and J 6 bases; bases outside gene matches: 7. The CDR3 has 14 residues. The V gene's germline CDR1 is LNHDA and CDR2 SQIVND (reference sequence).

In its sample, this clonotype was seen many times. The chain has TRBV7-7 and TRBJ2-3; no reliable D call. This CDR3 comprises 13 residues. CDR1 is SSHAT, CDR2 FNYEAQ, per germline (reference sequence). V was clipped by 1 base and J by 6 bases, with 8 bases between them. The CDR3 DNA sequence: TGTGCCAGCAGCTTAGTCCTGGGGGATACGCAGTATTTT. Its protein product is CASSLVLGDTQYF.

This clonotype was observed many times. The chain has TRBV6-5 and TRBJ2-5, with a tentative D call TRBD1 (5 bases). Germline CDR1 and CDR2: MNHEY and SVGAGI. The CDR3 spans 15 residues. The V and J ends lost 2 bases and 5 bases respectively, with 15 bases between them. CDR3 region: CASSYGASFGETQYF. The CDR3 DNA follows: TGTGCCAGCAGTTACGGGGCTTCTTTCGGGGAGACCCAGTACTTC.

This clonotype was seen many times. The chain employs TRBV6-2 or TRBV6-3 and TRBJ1-1; no reliable D call. V shed 5 bases and J shed 4 bases, with 14 bases lying between them. CDR1 is MNHEY and CDR2 is SVGEGT in the germline V gene. There are 14 residues in the CDR3. CDR3 DNA sequence: TGTGCCAGCAGTCTTCTCGGGGATTCCACTGAAGCTTTCTTT. It encodes CASSLLGDSTEAFF.

This clonotype has at least ten counts. The chain employs TRBV20-1 and TRBJ2-3, with TRBD2 identical over 12 bases. CDR1 and CDR2 from the germline V gene are DFQATT and SNEGSKA (reference sequence). Trimming at V came to 6 bases and at J to 6 bases, leaving 13 bases not matched to a gene. The CDR3 runs 16 residues. In DNA form, the CDR3 reads TGCAGTGCCGGCCGACTAGCGGGAGATTTGGAGGATACGCAGTATTTT. Its translation: CSAGRLAGDLEDTQYF.

This clonotype was detected many times. The chain carries TRBV20-1 and TRBJ1-5, with 7 bases matching TRBD1. Trimming took 1 base from V and 1 from J; bases not matched to a gene: 19. CDR3 size: 20 residues. CDR1 is DFQATT, CDR2 SNEGSKA, per germline (reference sequence). The CDR3 nucleotides read TGCAGTGCTAGAGGGTGGACAAGGACAGGCCCGGAAGCAAGCAATCAGCCCCAGCATTTT. It codes for CSARGWTRTGPEASNQPQHF.

This clonotype came up a few times. The V call is TRBV30, the J call TRBJ2-1, with D possibly matching TRBD1 (5 bases). Germline loops: CDR1 GTSNPN, CDR2 SVGIG (reference sequence). Trimming took off 0 bases at V and 7 bases at J, with 10 bases between the two ends. This CDR3 comprises 13 residues. The DNA of the CDR3 is TGTGCCTGGAGTGTACAGGCAGGGAATGAGCAGTTCTTC. It codes for CAWSVQAGNEQFF.